The 18 T cell receptor beta chains presented below share a single source sample, sequenced in a study of spatial heterogeneity in lung cancer. General study points: Tumor mutation count correlated with how many alpha and beta TCRs expanded intratumorally.

Each CDR3 protein is one row after TCRdb ran MiXCR on the 5' RACE reads. Of approximately 18,000 distinct CDR3 sequences in the sample, approximately 5.6% are singletons; the top ten hold about 9.3%. The time point here: sample taken at primary tumor resection. Their target antigens are unknown. The source material was lung tumor tissue, sampled at surgery. All receptors come from a female donor with early-stage non-small cell lung cancer.

At least ten counts were recorded for this clonotype. This beta chain represents an off-target read in a library built for alpha chains; its size is of limited meaning. The gene calls are TRBV6-5 and TRBJ1-1; D is unclear. Germline CDR1 reads MNHEY; CDR2 reads SVGAGI. Trimming left V 1 base short and J 4 bases short, with 7 bases between. The CDR3 has 13 residues. The CDR3 reads CASSYLGSTEAFF. CDR3 coding DNA: TGTGCCAGCAGTTACTTGGGCTCCACTGAAGCTTTCTTT.

A remark on this clonotype: This beta chain was picked up by a library intended for alpha chains and is off target, so its count carries little meaning. This chain connects TRBV6-1 to TRBJ1-5, with 10 bases lining up with TRBD1. The CDR3 has 15 residues. V was pared by 1 base and J by 7 bases, with 4 bases of the junction left unmatched. Germline V CDR1 and CDR2: MNHNS, SASEGT. The CDR3 region is CASSEGGTGAQPQHF. The CDR3 coding sequence is TGTGCCAGCAGTGAAGGAGGGACAGGGGCCCAGCCCCAGCATTTT.

Details on this clonotype: This beta chain was picked up by a library intended for alpha chains and is off target, so its count carries little meaning. This chain connects TRBV10-3 to TRBJ2-7; 14 bases line up with TRBD2. The junction had 4 bases not matched to a gene; V was cut back by 3 bases and J by 3 bases. The CDR3 length is 16 residues. Germline CDR1 ENHRY, CDR2 SYGVKD. This CDR3 reads CAISDPGLAGVYEQYF. CDR3 bases: TGTGCCATCAGTGACCCGGGACTAGCGGGAGTCTACGAGCAGTACTTC.

This clonotype was recorded a few times. This beta chain is an unintended read in a library built for alpha chains; its size means little. This chain links TRBV7-2 with TRBJ2-7; TRBD1 is a possible D gene (5 bases). Germline CDR1 SGHTA, CDR2 FQGNSA. The CDR3 sequence is 14 residues long. Trimming cost V 5 bases and J 0 bases, with 11 bases left between them. The CDR3 here is CASSKGDSSYEQYF. CDR3 bases: TGTGCCAGCAGCAAGGGCGACAGCTCCTACGAGCAGTACTTC.

In the case of this clonotype: This beta chain lies outside the target of a library built for alpha chains; its clone size means little. J is TRBJ2-3 and V is TRBV5-1; 9 nucleotides line up with TRBD1. This CDR3 region has 15 residues. The J segment lost 1 base and the V segment lost 3 bases, leaving 3 bases of the junction unmatched. CDR1 is SGHRS, CDR2 YFSETQ, per germline. The CDR3 loop reads CASSWGTGRTDTQYF. In DNA form, the CDR3 reads TGCGCCAGCAGCTGGGGGACAGGGCGCACAGATACGCAGTATTTT.

There are many counts of this clonotype. Because this beta chain is a stray read in a library intended to capture alpha chains, its abundance should not be given much weight. The rearrangement joins TRBV7-6 to TRBJ2-7; TRBD1 matches at 7 bases. Germline V gene sequence: CDR1 SGHVS, CDR2 FNYEAQ. The length of the CDR3 is 15 residues. Trimming removed 1 base from V and 3 bases from J; junction bases left unmatched: 6. The CDR3 spells CASSLDPGQVYEQYF. The CDR3, as DNA: TGTGCCAGCAGCTTAGACCCTGGACAGGTCTACGAGCAGTACTTC.

This clonotype was seen only a few times. Little can be read into the size of this beta chain, an off-target read in a library designed for alpha chains. The chain uses TRBV6-5 and TRBJ2-2; 7 bases are a match to TRBD2. The CDR3 spans 15 residues. CDR1 is MNHEY, CDR2 SVGAGI, per germline. The trim removed 6 bases at V and 2 bases at J, leaving 6 bases unmatched. The CDR3 sequence is CASRWTSRNTGELFF. The CDR3 DNA follows: TGTGCCAGCAGGTGGACTAGTCGAAACACCGGGGAGCTGTTTTTT.

This clonotype was observed many times. Found in a library prepared for alpha chains, this beta chain is an off-target read, and its abundance has little meaning. V and J are TRBV19 and TRBJ2-1, with 9 bases matching TRBD1. The CDR3 length is 14 residues. The V segment lost 5 bases and the J segment 8 bases; nucleotides outside the gene matches: 7. Germline CDR1 reads LNHDA; CDR2 reads SQIVND (reference sequence). The CDR3 protein is CASSPTGQGHEQFF. DNA for the CDR3: TGTGCCAGTAGTCCGACGGGACAGGGCCATGAGCAGTTCTTC.

This clonotype is medium-sized within its sample. This beta chain lies outside the target of a library built for alpha chains; its clone size means little. The V gene is TRBV13, the J gene TRBJ2-1, with TRBD1 as a possible D gene (5 bases). CDR3 length equals 14 residues. CDR1 is PRHDT, CDR2 FYEKMQ, per germline (reference sequence). Trimming removed 5 bases from V and 4 bases from J, with 12 bases in between. This CDR3 reads CASSTHTGYNEQFF. The CDR3 nucleotides are TGTGCCAGCAGCACTCATACAGGTTACAATGAGCAGTTCTTC. Full variable domain (missing parts from reference TRBV13 and TRBJ2-1): AAGVIQSPRHLIKEKRETATLKCYPIPRHDTVYWYQQGPGQDPQFLISFYEKMQSDKGSIPDRFSAQQFSDYHSELNMSSLELGDSALYFCASSTHTGYNEQFFGPGTRLTVL.

Relative to its sample, this clonotype is medium-sized (0.01 to 0.1%). Because the library targeted alpha chains, this beta chain is an off-target read whose size means little. V usage is TRBV28 and J usage is TRBJ2-5; 10 bases agree with TRBD2. J was trimmed by 5 bases and V by 5 bases; bases with no gene match: 2. The germline CDR1 and CDR2 sequences are MDHEN and SYDVKM. The CDR3 totals 13 residues. CDR3 coding DNA: TGTGCCAGCAGTCCTAGCGGGAGCGAGACCCAGTACTTC. As protein: CASSPSGSETQYF.

This clonotype came up many times. Little can be read into the size of this beta chain, an off-target read in a library designed for alpha chains. V and J are TRBV4-2 and TRBJ2-1, with D perhaps matching TRBD2 (5 bases). Trimming left V 1 base short and J 2 bases short, with 12 bases between. CDR1 LGHNA and CDR2 YNFKEQ come from the germline V gene. CDR3 size: 16 residues. The CDR3 region is CASSQVTRLTYNEQFF. The CDR3 coding sequence is TGTGCCAGCAGCCAAGTCACGCGACTAACCTACAATGAGCAGTTCTTC.

This clonotype has ten or more counts. Since the library was made to target alpha chains, this beta chain is a stray read and its abundance is not meaningful. CDR3 in DNA: TGTGCCAGCAGCTTAGATCCCGGAGCTAACTATGGCTACACCTTC. Translating gives CASSLDPGANYGYTF. V and J are TRBV11-2 and TRBJ1-2; no clear D gene. The germline CDR1 and CDR2 sequences are SGHAT and FQNNGV. The CDR3 contains 15 residues. Trimming stripped 0 bases from V and 0 bases from J, with 8 bases between. Supplemented by reference TRBV11-2 and TRBJ1-2, the full variable domain reads EAGVAQSPRYKIIEKRQSVAFWCNPISGHATLYWYQQILGQGPKLLIQFQNNGVVDDSQLPKDRFSAERLKGVDSTLKIQPAKLEDSAVYLCASSLDPGANYGYTFGSGTRLTVV.

This clonotype was counted ten times or more. This beta chain is off target for a library built for alpha chains, so its abundance means little. The chain couples TRBV28 to TRBJ2-1; D is unclear. There are 12 residues in the CDR3. In germline, CDR1 is MDHEN, CDR2 SYDVKM. The germline V and J ends were trimmed by 7 bases and 2 bases, with 6 bases remaining between them. The CDR3 is CASNAAYNEQFF. Written as DNA, the CDR3 is TGTGCCAGCAACGCGGCCTACAATGAGCAGTTCTTC.

This clonotype is medium-sized within its sample. This beta chain is a stray read from a library made for alpha chains; its abundance is not meaningful. This rearrangement joins TRBV3-1 to TRBJ2-7; 9 positions match TRBD1. Germline V gene lookup returns CDR1 LGHDT and CDR2 YNNKEL (reference sequence). This CDR3 spans 16 amino acids. V trimming: 3 bases; J trimming: 0 bases; junction bases outside the gene matches: 6. This CDR3 reads CASSQSGTGSSYEQYF. The CDR3, as DNA: TGTGCCAGCAGCCAGTCCGGGACAGGGTCCTCCTACGAGCAGTACTTC.

This clonotype was picked up many times. This beta chain was picked up by a library intended for alpha chains and is off target, so its count carries little meaning. The chain has TRBV18 and TRBJ2-1; D is possibly TRBD1 (7 bases). In germline, CDR1 is KGHSH, CDR2 LQKENI. Trimming removed 0 bases at V and 4 bases at J, with 13 bases between. This CDR3 is 16 amino acids long. The CDR3 reads CASSPPAQGRYNEQFF. The CDR3 DNA reads as TGTGCCAGCTCACCACCGGCACAGGGGAGGTACAATGAGCAGTTCTTC.

This clonotype was found many times. This beta chain lies outside the target of a library built for alpha chains; its clone size means little. V is TRBV18 and J is TRBJ2-7, with no clear D. The CDR3 covers 13 residues. V lost 0 bases and J 1 base, leaving 4 bases between the germline ends. Looked up from germline, CDR1 is KGHSH and CDR2 is LQKENI. CDR3 amino acids: CASSPPGSYEQYF. CDR3 DNA sequence: TGTGCCAGCTCACCACCGGGGTCCTACGAGCAGTACTTC.

A word on this clonotype: Since the library was made to target alpha chains, this beta chain is a stray read and its abundance is not meaningful. CDR3 sequence (DNA): TGTGCCAGCAGCTTATTGGGATCTAGCGGGACCTACGAGCAGTACTTC. Encoded protein: CASSLLGSSGTYEQYF. This sequence joins TRBV7-8 and TRBJ2-7; TRBD2 aligns across 9 bases. Germline V gene sequence: CDR1 SGHVS, CDR2 FQNEAQ. The CDR3 sequence is 16 residues long. Losses at the gene ends were 2 bases for V and 2 bases for J; bases not matched to a gene: 7.

This clonotype came up many times. This beta chain is a stray read from a library made for alpha chains; its abundance is not meaningful. This chain connects TRBV20-1 to TRBJ2-1; 10 bases line up with TRBD2. Germline values: CDR1 DFQATT, CDR2 SNEGSKA (reference sequence). V shed 6 bases, J shed 5 bases, and the junction held 10 bases outside the gene matches. The CDR3 is 15 residues long. The CDR3 DNA is TGCAGTGCAACGCCGGGACTAGCGACCAACAATGAGCAGTTCTTC. Its translation: CSATPGLATNNEQFF.